These 21 T cell receptor beta chains originate from one sample sequenced in a study of shared clonotypes between healthy human individuals. Data came from immunoSEQ multiplex PCR; TCRdb stores just in-frame clones and leaves some out. The sample has about 1 million clones, around 74% seen once. Sequenced material: memory CD4+ T cells sorted from blood. As for subset: CD45RA-negative fraction. These receptors all stem from a man aged 18 to 35 in good health.

A note on this clone: The sample has other DNA sequences that encode this CDR3 too. The chain employs TRBV7-2 and TRBJ2-7, with 13 bases fitting TRBD2. V lost 5 bases to trimming and J lost 3 bases; unmatched junction nucleotides: 4. CDR3 length equals 15 residues. Germline V gene lookup returns CDR1 SGHTA and CDR2 FQGNSA. CDR3 coding DNA: TGTGCCAGCAGCCGCCGACTAGCGGGAGGCTACGAGCAGTACTTC. This translates into CASSRRLAGGYEQYF. The complete variable domain, with remaining parts taken from reference TRBV7-2 and TRBJ2-7, reads GAGVSQSPSNKVTEKGKDVELRCDPISGHTALYWYRQSLGQGLEFLIYFQGNSAPDKSGLPSDRFSAERTGGSVSTLTIQRTQQEDSAVYLCASSRRLAGGYEQYFGPGTRLTVT.

The chain is built from TRBV6-6 and TRBJ1-6, with 10 bases lining up with TRBD1. There are 15 residues in the CDR3. After removal of 2 bases from V and 7 bases from J, the junction contained 2 bases not matched to a gene. Germline V gene data show CDR1 as MNHNY and CDR2 as SVGAGI (reference sequence). CDR3 DNA sequence: TGTGCCAGCAGTTACATGGACAGGGGGAATTCACCCCTCCACTTT. Translated: CASSYMDRGNSPLHF.

Turning to this clone: A single base separates this from a much larger clone, so it may be a read error. Additional DNA sequences in this sample encode the identical CDR3. The chain carries TRBV5-4 and TRBJ2-3; 7 nucleotides line up with TRBD1. Germline loops: CDR1 SGHNT, CDR2 YYREEE (reference sequence). The CDR3 sequence is 14 residues long. J gave up 1 base and V 4 bases, and 3 bases lay outside the gene matches. CDR3 DNA: TGTGCCAGCAGCCGTGGACAGGGCACAGATACGCAGTATTTT. Its protein is CASSRGQGTDTQYF. The whole variable domain, remainder taken from reference TRBV5-4 and TRBJ2-3, is ETGVTQSPTHLIKTRGQQVTLRCSSQSGHNTVSWYQQALGQGPQFIFQYYREEENGRGNFPPRFSGLQFPNYSSELNVNALELDDSALYLCASSRGQGTDTQYFGPGTRLTVL.

The chain employs TRBV27 and TRBJ1-6; D possibly corresponds to TRBD1 (6 bases). The CDR3 consists of 14 residues. Germline-derived CDR1 and CDR2 are MNHEY and SMNVEV (reference sequence). Between the trimmed V and J ends, which lost 5 bases and 8 bases, there was a span of 13 bases. The CDR3 sequence is CASSSWDTYSPLHF. In DNA form, the CDR3 reads TGTGCCAGCAGTAGCTGGGACACCTATTCACCCCTCCACTTT.

A note on this clone: Other DNA variants within this sample encode the same CDR3. The chain links TRBV10-3 to TRBJ2-3; weak D call: TRBD1 (6 bases). Germline V CDR1 and CDR2: ENHRY, SYGVKD. There are 14 residues in the CDR3. Trimming pared 4 bases from V and 1 base from J, leaving 9 bases between. The CDR3 region has the DNA TGTGCCATCAGTGGAGCAGGGGGCACAGATACGCAGTATTTT. This codes for CAISGAGGTDTQYF.

The rearrangement links TRBV5-1 to TRBJ2-6, with D tentatively TRBD2 (6 bases). V shed 5 bases and J shed 0 bases, with 15 bases lying between them. This CDR3 is built from 17 residues. Per germline, CDR1 SGHRS and CDR2 YFSETQ. Written as DNA, the CDR3 is TGCGCCAGCAGGGCCCCTAGCGCTAACTCTGGGGCCAACGTCCTGACTTTC. Its protein product is CASRAPSANSGANVLTF.

V gene TRBV6-5 combines with J gene TRBJ2-7; no clear D gene. Trimming pared 6 bases from V and 7 bases from J, leaving 16 bases between. The CDR3 has 13 residues. CDR1 is MNHEY, CDR2 SVGAGI, per germline. The CDR3: CASRPPGSREQYF. For the CDR3, the DNA is TGTGCCAGCAGACCTCCGGGCTCTAGAGAGCAGTACTTC.

This clone was detected once. Other DNA sequences in this specimen translate into the identical CDR3. V is TRBV5-4 and J is TRBJ2-3; D is undetermined. V was trimmed by 0 bases and J by 0 bases, leaving 5 bases between them. The CDR3 loop spans 14 amino acids. CDR1 and CDR2 (germline): SGHNT, YYREEE (reference sequence). The CDR3 DNA reads TGTGCCAGCAGCTTGGGGCAGAGCACAGATACGCAGTATTTT. It yields the protein CASSLGQSTDTQYF.

The chain carries TRBV19 and TRBJ1-2; maybe TRBD1 (5 bases). The CDR3 spans 13 residues. Germline loops: CDR1 LNHDA, CDR2 SQIVND (reference sequence). V shed 5 bases and J shed 4 bases, with 11 bases lying between them. CDR3 DNA sequence: TGTGCCAGTAGTCCGGGACGGAGCTATGGCTACACCTTC. It specifies CASSPGRSYGYTF.

The chain couples TRBV11-2 to TRBJ2-1; D gene uncertain. Germline CDR1 is SGHAT and CDR2 is FQNNGV. The V end lost 4 bases, the J end lost 12 bases, and 16 bases lay between the germline ends. The CDR3 has 13 amino acids. CDR3 coding DNA: TGTGCCAGCAGCTATAAGATAGACTCCCGGCAGTTCTTC. Its protein is CASSYKIDSRQFF.

This clone has only a few counts. Other DNA sequences from this sample encode an identical CDR3 as well. The chain links TRBV18 to TRBJ1-4; no firm D call. There are 14 residues in the CDR3. Per the germline V gene, CDR1 is KGHSH and CDR2 is LQKENI. V was trimmed by 5 bases and J by 0 bases, leaving 7 bases between them. Written as DNA, the CDR3 is TGTGCCAGCTCAATAGGAACAACTAATGAAAAACTGTTTTTT. Translation: CASSIGTTNEKLFF.

The chain couples TRBV9 to TRBJ1-2, with 9 bases fitting TRBD1. The CDR3 consists of 17 residues. Trimming at V came to 0 bases and at J to 6 bases, leaving 12 bases not matched to a gene. Germline loops: CDR1 SGDLS, CDR2 YYNGEE. The CDR3 region has the DNA TGTGCCAGCAGCGTAGGACCCACAGGGGGCGACACTCATGGCTACACCTTC. It specifies CASSVGPTGGDTHGYTF.

This clone came up a few times. The V gene is TRBV4-3, the J gene TRBJ2-5, with 11 bases lining up with TRBD2. Germline-derived CDR1 and CDR2 are LGHNA and YSLEER. The CDR3 totals 17 residues. With 4 bases clipped from V and 4 bases from J, the junction kept 11 bases outside the gene matches. The CDR3 here is CASSLNYLGLAGETQYF. The CDR3 region has the DNA TGCGCCAGCAGCCTAAACTATCTCGGACTAGCGGGAGAGACCCAGTACTTC.

Notes on this clone: Within the sample, other DNA sequences also encode this same CDR3. The CDR3 loop reads CASSLGGLADTQYF. Written as DNA, the CDR3 is TGTGCCAGCAGCTTAGGTGGCTTGGCAGATACGCAGTATTTT. The rearrangement joins TRBV11-3 to TRBJ2-3; no clear D gene. Per the germline V gene, CDR1 is SGHNT and CDR2 is YENEEA. V lost 1 base to trimming and J lost 4 bases, with 9 bases between them. This CDR3 spans 14 amino acids.

This sequence joins TRBV10-1 and TRBJ2-2; 7 nucleotides line up with TRBD1. The CDR3 is 14 amino acids. CDR1 and CDR2 (germline): WNHNN, SYGVQD (reference sequence). Losses at the gene ends were 5 bases for V and 2 bases for J; bases not matched to a gene: 2. The CDR3 nucleotides read TGCGCCAGCAGTACAGGGGCAAACACCGGGGAGCTGTTTTTT. Its translation is CASSTGANTGELFF.

The rearrangement uses TRBV18 and TRBJ2-1; 14 bases align to TRBD2. Per the germline V gene, CDR1 is KGHSH and CDR2 is LQKENI. The length of the CDR3 is 15 residues. The J segment lost 6 bases and the V segment lost 6 bases, leaving 4 bases of the junction unmatched. The CDR3 reads CASSGLAGAVNEQFF. In DNA form, the CDR3 reads TGTGCCAGCTCGGGACTAGCGGGAGCCGTCAATGAGCAGTTCTTC.

This clone was picked up a small number of times. The gene calls are TRBV4-1 and TRBJ2-7, with 14 bases identical to TRBD2. Germline assignment: CDR1 MGHRA and CDR2 YSYEKL. This CDR3 has 18 residues. The V segment lost 4 bases and the J segment 1 base; nucleotides outside the gene matches: 9. The CDR3 spells CASSRGTSGGANSYEQYF. Written as DNA, the CDR3 is TGCGCCAGCAGCCGTGGGACTAGCGGGGGCGCTAATTCCTACGAGCAGTACTTC.

V is TRBV5-1 and J is TRBJ1-2; D unresolved. V was cut by 4 bases and J by 4 bases, with 17 bases left in between. The CDR3 is made up of 15 amino acids. From germline, CDR1 is SGHRS and CDR2 YFSETQ. DNA for the CDR3: TGCGCCAGCAGCCCGCTCGGGGAGCCGAGCTATGGCTACACCTTC. Protein product: CASSPLGEPSYGYTF.

This chain's CDR3 is CASSVAGYEQYF. The CDR3 DNA reads as TGTGCCAGCAGTGTGGCAGGATACGAGCAGTACTTC. V gene TRBV25-1 combines with J gene TRBJ2-7; no firm D call. The CDR3 sequence is 12 residues long. CDR1 is MGHDK and CDR2 is SYGVNS in the germline V gene. V was trimmed by 4 bases and J by 4 bases, leaving 8 bases between them.

The rearrangement uses TRBV28 and TRBJ2-3; D remains unclear. The germline gives CDR1 MDHEN, CDR2 SYDVKM. The CDR3 totals 12 residues. Trimming pared 4 bases from V and 3 bases from J, leaving 5 bases between. This chain's CDR3 is CASSYQTDTQYF. In DNA, the CDR3 is TGTGCCAGCAGTTATCAGACAGATACGCAGTATTTT.

The chain joins TRBV27 to TRBJ2-7, with D uncertain. The CDR3 is 11 residues long. Trimming cost V 4 bases and J 5 bases, with 6 bases left between them. Germline V gene lookup returns CDR1 MNHEY and CDR2 SMNVEV (reference sequence). The CDR3 is CASSSRNEQYF. CDR3 bases: TGTGCCAGCAGTTCCAGGAACGAGCAGTACTTC.